This T cell receptor (beta chain) was identified during a study of T-cell reconstitution after alpha-beta-depleted transplantation in children. Trimming removed 6 bases at V and 0 bases at J, with 12 bases between. Germline values: CDR1 SEHNR, CDR2 FQNEAQ (reference sequence). The CDR3 has 14 amino acids. Study-wide findings and caveats: Several hundred expanded graft clones reportedly supplied alpha-beta T cells about two months after transplant. From newly produced T cells came most of the T-cell counts and diversity one year after transplant.

Concerning this clonotype: Its antigen is as yet unknown.

Library preparation (for TCRbeta) was performed with unique molecular identifiers. TCRdb reanalysed the PCR reads using MiXCR and keeps one entry per CDR3 protein. The sample shows some 840,000 distinct CDR3 sequences, 16% of them seen only once. The sample was PBMCs, mostly from graft donor cells, taken 360 days after TCRalphabeta/CD19-depleted stem cell transplant. The chain combines TRBV7-9 with TRBJ2-7; a possible D gene is TRBD2 (6 bases). The TCR was taken from a male patient between 5 and 17 years old who had a stem cell transplant for acute lymphoblastic leukemia, so the T cells may come from the graft donor. CDR3 sequence: CASRIDGSSYEQYF. DNA of the CDR3: TGTGCCAGCAGAATCGACGGGAGCTCCTACGAGCAGTACTTC.